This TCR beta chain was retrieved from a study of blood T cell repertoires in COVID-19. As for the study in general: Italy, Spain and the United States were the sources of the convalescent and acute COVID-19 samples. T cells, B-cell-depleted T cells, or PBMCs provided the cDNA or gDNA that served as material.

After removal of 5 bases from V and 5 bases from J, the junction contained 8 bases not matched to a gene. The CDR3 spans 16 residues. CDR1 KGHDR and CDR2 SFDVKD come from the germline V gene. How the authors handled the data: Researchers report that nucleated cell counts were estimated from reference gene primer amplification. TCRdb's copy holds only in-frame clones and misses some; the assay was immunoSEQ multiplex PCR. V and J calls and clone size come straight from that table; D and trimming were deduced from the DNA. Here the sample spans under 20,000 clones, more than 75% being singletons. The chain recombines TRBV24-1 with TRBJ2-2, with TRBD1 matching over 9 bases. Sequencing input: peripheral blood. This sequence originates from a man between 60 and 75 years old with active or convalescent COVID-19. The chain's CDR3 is CATSGQGQGVTGELFF. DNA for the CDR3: TGTGCCACCAGTGGTCAGGGACAGGGAGTAACCGGGGAGCTGTTTTTT.